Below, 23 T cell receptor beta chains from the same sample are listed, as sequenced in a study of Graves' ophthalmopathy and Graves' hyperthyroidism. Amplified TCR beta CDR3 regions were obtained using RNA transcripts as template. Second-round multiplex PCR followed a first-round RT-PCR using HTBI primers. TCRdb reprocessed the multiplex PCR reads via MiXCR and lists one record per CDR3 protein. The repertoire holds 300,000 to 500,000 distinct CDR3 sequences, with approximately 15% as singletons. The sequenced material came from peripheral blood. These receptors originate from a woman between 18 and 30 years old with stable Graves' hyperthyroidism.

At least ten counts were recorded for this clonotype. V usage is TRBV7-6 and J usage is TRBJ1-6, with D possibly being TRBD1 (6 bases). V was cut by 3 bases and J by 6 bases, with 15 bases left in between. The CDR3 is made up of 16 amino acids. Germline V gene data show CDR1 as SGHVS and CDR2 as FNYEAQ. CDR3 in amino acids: CASSFGGAQGNSPLHF. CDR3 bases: TGTGCCAGCAGCTTCGGGGGGGCTCAGGGTAATTCACCCCTCCACTTT.

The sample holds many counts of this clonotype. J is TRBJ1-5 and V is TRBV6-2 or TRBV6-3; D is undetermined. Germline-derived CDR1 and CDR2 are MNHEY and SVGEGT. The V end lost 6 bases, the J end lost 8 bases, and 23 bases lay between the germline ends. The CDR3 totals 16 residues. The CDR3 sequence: CASRPLRRVRHEPQHF. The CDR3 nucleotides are TGTGCCAGCAGACCATTACGTCGGGTGAGACATGAGCCCCAGCATTTT.

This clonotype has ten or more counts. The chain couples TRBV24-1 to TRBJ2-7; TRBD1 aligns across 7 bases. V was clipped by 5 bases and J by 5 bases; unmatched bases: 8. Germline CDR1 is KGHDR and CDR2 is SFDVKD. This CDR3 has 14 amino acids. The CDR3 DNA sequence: TGTGCCACCAGTGGGGTCAGGGGGTCGCACGAGCAGTACTTC. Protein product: CATSGVRGSHEQYF.

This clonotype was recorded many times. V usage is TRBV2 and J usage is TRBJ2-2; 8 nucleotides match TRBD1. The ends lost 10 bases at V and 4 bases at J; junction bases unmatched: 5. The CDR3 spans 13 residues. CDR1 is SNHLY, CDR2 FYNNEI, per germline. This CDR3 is CAITRGLTGELFF. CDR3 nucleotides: TGTGCCATCACCAGGGGGCTCACCGGGGAGCTGTTTTTT.

The CDR3 DNA follows: TGTGCCATCAGTGAGCGGGAGCTCACCGGGGAGCTGTTTTTT. Its protein product is CAISERELTGELFF. This chain links TRBV10-3 with TRBJ2-2; TRBD2 might be the D (6 bases). The germline V gene has CDR1 ENHRY and CDR2 SYGVKD. Trimming shortened V by 2 bases and J by 4 bases, and 8 bases separated the two germline ends. This CDR3 has 14 amino acids.

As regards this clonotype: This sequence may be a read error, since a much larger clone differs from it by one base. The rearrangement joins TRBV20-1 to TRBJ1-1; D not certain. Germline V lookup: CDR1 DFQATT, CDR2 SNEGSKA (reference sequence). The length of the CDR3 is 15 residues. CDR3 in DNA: TGCAGTACTAGAGATAGCAGCAGTATGAACACTGAAGCTTTCTTT. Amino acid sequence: CSTRDSSSMNTEAFF.

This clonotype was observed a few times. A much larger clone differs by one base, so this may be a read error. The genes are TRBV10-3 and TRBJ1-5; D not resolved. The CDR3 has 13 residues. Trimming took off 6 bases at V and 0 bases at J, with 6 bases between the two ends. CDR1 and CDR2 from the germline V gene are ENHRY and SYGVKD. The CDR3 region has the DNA TGTGCCATCAGAGGGAATAGCAATCAGCCCCAGCATTTT. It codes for CAIRGNSNQPQHF.

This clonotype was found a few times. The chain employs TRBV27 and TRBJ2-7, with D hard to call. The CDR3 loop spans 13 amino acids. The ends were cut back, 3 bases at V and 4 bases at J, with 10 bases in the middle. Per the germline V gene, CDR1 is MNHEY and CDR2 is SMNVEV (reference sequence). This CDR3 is CASSFFPEYEQYF. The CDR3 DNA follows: TGTGCCAGCAGTTTCTTCCCAGAGTACGAGCAGTACTTC.

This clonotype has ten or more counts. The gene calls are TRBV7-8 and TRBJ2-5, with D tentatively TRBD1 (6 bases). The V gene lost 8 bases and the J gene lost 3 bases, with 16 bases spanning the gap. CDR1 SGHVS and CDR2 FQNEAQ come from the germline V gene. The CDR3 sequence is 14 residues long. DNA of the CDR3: TGTGCCAGCCAAGGGGGATGGTTGAAAGAGACCCAGTACTTC. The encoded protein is CASQGGWLKETQYF.

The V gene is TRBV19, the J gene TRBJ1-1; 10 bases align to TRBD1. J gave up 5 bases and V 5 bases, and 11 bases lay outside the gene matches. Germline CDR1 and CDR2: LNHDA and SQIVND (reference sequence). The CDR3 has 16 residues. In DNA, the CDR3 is TGTGCCAGTAGTGTTCTAACCGGGACAGGGGATACTGAAGCTTTCTTT. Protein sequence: CASSVLTGTGDTEAFF.

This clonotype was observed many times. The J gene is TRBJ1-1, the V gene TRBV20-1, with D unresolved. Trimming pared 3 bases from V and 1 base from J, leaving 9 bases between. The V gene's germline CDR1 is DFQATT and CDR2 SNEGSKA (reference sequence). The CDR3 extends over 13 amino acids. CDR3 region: CSASRGGNTEAFF. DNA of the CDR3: TGCAGTGCTAGCCGGGGTGGGAACACTGAAGCTTTCTTT.

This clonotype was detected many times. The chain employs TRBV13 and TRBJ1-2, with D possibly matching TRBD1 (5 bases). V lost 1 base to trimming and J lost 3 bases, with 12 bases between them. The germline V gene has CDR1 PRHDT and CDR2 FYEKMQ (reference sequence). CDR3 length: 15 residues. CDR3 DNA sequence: TGTGCCAGCAGCTTAGTCGAGAGGGGATACTATGGCTACACCTTC. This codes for CASSLVERGYYGYTF. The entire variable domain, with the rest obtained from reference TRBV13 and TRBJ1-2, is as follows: AAGVIQSPRHLIKEKRETATLKCYPIPRHDTVYWYQQGPGQDPQFLISFYEKMQSDKGSIPDRFSAQQFSDYHSELNMSSLELGDSALYFCASSLVERGYYGYTFGSGTRLTVV.

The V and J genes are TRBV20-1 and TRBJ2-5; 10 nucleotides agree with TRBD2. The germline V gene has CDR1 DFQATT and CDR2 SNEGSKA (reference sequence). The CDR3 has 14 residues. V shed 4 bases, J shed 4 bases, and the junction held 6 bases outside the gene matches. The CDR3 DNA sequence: TGCAGTGCTAAAAAGCGGGGGGGCGGAGAGACCCAGTACTTC. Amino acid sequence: CSAKKRGGGETQYF.

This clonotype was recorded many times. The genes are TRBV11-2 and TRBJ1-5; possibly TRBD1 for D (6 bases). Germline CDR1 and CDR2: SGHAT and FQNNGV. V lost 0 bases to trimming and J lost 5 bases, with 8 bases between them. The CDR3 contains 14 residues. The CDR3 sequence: CASSLEAGDQPQHF. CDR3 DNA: TGTGCCAGCAGCTTAGAAGCAGGGGATCAGCCCCAGCATTTT.

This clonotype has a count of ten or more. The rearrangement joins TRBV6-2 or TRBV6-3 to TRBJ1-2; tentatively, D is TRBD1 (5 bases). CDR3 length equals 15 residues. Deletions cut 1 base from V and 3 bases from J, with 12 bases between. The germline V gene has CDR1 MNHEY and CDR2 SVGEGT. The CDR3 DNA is TGTGCCAGCAGTTACTTGCGCCGAGGGGACTATGGCTACACCTTC. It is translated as CASSYLRRGDYGYTF.

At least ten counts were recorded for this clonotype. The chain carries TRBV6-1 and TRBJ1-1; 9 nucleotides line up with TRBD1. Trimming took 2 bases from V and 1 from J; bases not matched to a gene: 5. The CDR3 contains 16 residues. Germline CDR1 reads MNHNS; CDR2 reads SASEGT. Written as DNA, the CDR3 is TGTGCCAGCAGTGAACGCGGGACAGGGTCGAACACTGAAGCTTTCTTT. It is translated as CASSERGTGSNTEAFF.

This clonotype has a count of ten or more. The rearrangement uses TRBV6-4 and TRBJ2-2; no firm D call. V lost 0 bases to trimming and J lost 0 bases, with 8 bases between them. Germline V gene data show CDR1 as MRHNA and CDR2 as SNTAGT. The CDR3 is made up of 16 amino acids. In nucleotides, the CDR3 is TGTGCCAGCAGTGACTCCCGGGTTACGAACACCGGGGAGCTGTTTTTT. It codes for CASSDSRVTNTGELFF.

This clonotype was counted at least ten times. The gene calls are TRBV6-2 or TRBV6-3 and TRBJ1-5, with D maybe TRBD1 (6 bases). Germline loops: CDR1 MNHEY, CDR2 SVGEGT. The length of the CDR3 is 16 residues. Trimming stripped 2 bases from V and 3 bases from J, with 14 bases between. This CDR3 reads CASSYRRTAPNQPQHF. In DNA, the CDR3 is TGTGCCAGCAGTTACCGAAGGACAGCCCCCAATCAGCCCCAGCATTTT.

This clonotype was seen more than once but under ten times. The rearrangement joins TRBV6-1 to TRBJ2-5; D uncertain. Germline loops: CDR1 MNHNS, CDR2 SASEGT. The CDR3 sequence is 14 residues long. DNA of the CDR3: TGTGTGGGCTCTCCCGACCGTTCGTTGGAGACCCAGTACTTC. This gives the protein CVGSPDRSLETQYF.

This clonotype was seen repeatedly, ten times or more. The DNA of the CDR3 is TGTGCTAGTGGTACCCGGCAGGGAGGGTACGAGCAGTACTTC. This sequence encodes CASGTRQGGYEQYF. The rearrangement uses TRBV12-5 and TRBJ2-7; 7 bases are shared with TRBD2. J lost 4 bases, V lost 5 bases, and 8 bases had no gene match. Germline V gene data show CDR1 as LGHNT and CDR2 as FRNRAP. This CDR3 spans 14 amino acids.

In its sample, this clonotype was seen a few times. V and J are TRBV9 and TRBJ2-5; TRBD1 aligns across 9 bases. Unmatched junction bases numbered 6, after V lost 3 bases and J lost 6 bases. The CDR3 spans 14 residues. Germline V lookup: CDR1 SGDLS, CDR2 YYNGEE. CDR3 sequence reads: CASSAGTGIQTQYF. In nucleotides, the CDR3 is TGTGCCAGCAGCGCCGGGACAGGGATACAGACCCAGTACTTC.

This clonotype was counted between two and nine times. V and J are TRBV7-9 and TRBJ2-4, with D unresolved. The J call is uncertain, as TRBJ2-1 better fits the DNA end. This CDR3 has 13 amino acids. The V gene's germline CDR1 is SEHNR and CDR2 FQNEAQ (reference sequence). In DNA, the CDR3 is TGTGCCAGCAGCTTAGCGGTCCAGGCTACCCAGTTCTTC. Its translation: CASSLAVQATQFF.

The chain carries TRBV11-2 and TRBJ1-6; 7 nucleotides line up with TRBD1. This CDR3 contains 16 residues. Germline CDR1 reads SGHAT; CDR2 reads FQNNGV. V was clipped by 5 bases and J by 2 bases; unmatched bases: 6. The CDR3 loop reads CASSPRQGTYNSPLHF. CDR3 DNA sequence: TGTGCCAGCAGCCCGAGACAGGGAACCTATAATTCACCCCTCCACTTT. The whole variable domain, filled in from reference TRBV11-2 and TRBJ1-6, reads EAGVAQSPRYKIIEKRQSVAFWCNPISGHATLYWYQQILGQGPKLLIQFQNNGVVDDSQLPKDRFSAERLKGVDSTLKIQPAKLEDSAVYLCASSPRQGTYNSPLHFGNGTRLTVT.